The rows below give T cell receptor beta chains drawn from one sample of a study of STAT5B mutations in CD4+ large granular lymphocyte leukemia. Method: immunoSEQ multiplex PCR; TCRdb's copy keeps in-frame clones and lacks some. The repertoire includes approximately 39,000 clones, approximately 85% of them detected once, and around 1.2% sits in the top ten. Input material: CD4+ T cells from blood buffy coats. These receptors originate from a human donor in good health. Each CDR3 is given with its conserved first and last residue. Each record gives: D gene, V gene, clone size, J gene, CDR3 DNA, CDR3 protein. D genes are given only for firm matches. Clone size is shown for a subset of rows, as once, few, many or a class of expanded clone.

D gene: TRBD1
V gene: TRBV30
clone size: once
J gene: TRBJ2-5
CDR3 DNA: TGTGCCTGGAGCGGGGGACAGGGGGCTCAAGAGACCCAGTACTTC
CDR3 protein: CAWSGGQGAQETQYF

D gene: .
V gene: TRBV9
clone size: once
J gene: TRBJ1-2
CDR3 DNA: TGTGCCAGCAGCCCCCACAGGGACTATGGCTACACCTTC
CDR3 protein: CASSPHRDYGYTF

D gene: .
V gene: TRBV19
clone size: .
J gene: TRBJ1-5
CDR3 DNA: TGTGCCAGTAGTTGGGGGCCGGATCAGCCCCAGCATTTT
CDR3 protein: CASSWGPDQPQHF

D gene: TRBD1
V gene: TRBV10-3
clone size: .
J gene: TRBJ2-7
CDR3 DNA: TGTGCCATCAGTGAGTCTCAGACAGGGGCCTCCTACGAGCAGTACTTC
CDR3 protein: CAISESQTGASYEQYF

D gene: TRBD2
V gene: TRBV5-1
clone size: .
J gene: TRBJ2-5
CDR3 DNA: TGCGCCAGCAGCTTGAGCGCTAGCGGGAGCGGCGAGACCCAGTACTTC
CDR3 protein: CASSLSASGSGETQYF

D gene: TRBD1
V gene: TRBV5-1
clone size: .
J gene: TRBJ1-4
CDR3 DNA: TGCGCCAGCAGCCAGACAGGGGGGTATGAAAAACTGTTTTTT
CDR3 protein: CASSQTGGYEKLFF

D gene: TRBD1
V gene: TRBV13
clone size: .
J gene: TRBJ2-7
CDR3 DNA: TGTGCCAGCAGCCATAGCCCCCGCCGGGACAGGGGGCGTATTACGTCCGAGCAGTACTTC
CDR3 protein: CASSHSPRRDRGRITSEQYF

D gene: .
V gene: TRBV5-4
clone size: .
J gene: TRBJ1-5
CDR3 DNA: TGTGCCAGCAGCCTCGACAGAAATCAGCCCCAGCATTTT
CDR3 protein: CASSLDRNQPQHF

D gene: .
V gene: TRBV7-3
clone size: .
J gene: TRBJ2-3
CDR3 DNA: TGTGCCAGCGCTGTAGCGGTCACAGATACGCAGTATTTT
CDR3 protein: CASAVAVTDTQYF

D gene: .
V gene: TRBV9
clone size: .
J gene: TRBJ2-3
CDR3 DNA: TGTGCCAGCAGCGTAGGGGCAGATCTGAGACGGGATACGCAGTATTTT
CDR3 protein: CASSVGADLRRDTQYF

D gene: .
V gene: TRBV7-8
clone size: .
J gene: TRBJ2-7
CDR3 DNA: TGTGCCAGCAGCCACGGGGGCGAGCAGTACTTC
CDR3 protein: CASSHGGEQYF

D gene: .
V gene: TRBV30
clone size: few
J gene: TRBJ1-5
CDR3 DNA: TGTGCCTGGAGCCAAAGGGGGGATCAGCCCCAGCATTTT
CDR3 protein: CAWSQRGDQPQHF

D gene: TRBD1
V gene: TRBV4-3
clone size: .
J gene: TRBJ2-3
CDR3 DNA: TGCGCCAGCAGCCGGACAGGGGGCATAGATACGCAGTATTTT
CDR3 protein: CASSRTGGIDTQYF